These T cell receptor beta chains were read from a single sample in a study of blood T cells in healthy people across ages. TCRdb recomputed calls from the 5' RACE reads with MiXCR, one row per CDR3 protein. The table includes 1.5 million to 2 million distinct CDR3 sequences, roughly 27% detected once. Sequencing used blood. All receptors derive from a woman younger than 45 in good health. Each CDR3 is given with its conserved first and last residue. A D gene is named only where the DNA matches it firmly. Clone sizes are given selectively: once, few, many, or a class where the clone is expanded.

d_call,v_call,j_call,clone_size,cdr3_aa,cdr3_nt
-,TRBV7-2,TRBJ2-7,-,CASSGQRLSYEQYF,TGTGCCAGCAGCGGCCAGAGGCTTTCCTACGAGCAGTACTTC
TRBD1,TRBV9,TRBJ2-5,few,CASSVGQGVSETQYF,TGTGCCAGCAGCGTAGGACAGGGGGTCAGTGAGACCCAGTACTTC
-,TRBV7-9,TRBJ2-1,-,CASSNEYNEQFF,TGTGCCAGCAGCAACGAGTACAATGAGCAGTTCTTC
-,TRBV6-5,TRBJ1-6,-,CASSSGRDSPLHF,TGTGCCAGCAGTTCGGGACGGGATTCACCCCTCCACTTT
-,TRBV29-1,TRBJ2-1,many,CSVQPGLSYNEQFF,TGCAGCGTTCAGCCGGGACTTTCCTACAATGAGCAGTTCTTC
-,TRBV6-5,TRBJ2-3,few,CASSYARGDTQYF,TGTGCCAGCAGTTACGCGCGAGGAGATACGCAGTATTTT
TRBD2,TRBV29-1,TRBJ2-7,-,CSVRASGAYEQYF,TGCAGCGTTAGGGCTAGCGGCGCCTACGAGCAGTACTTC
-,TRBV3-1,TRBJ2-5,-,CASSRLRPGLETQYF,TGTGCCAGCAGCCGCTTGCGGCCAGGGTTAGAGACCCAGTACTTC
-,TRBV6-1,TRBJ2-5,many,CASIRAIGGQETQYF,TGTGCCAGCATTCGAGCTATAGGAGGCCAAGAGACCCAGTACTTC
-,TRBV7-6,TRBJ2-7,few,CASSRGDDEQYF,TGTGCCAGCAGCCGCGGGGACGACGAGCAGTACTTC
TRBD2,TRBV5-1,TRBJ2-3,-,CASSRLAGGPEGDTQYF,TGCGCCAGCAGCCGACTGGCGGGGGGGCCAGAAGGGGATACGCAGTATTTT
TRBD2,TRBV20-1,TRBJ2-3,-,CSARSSGPTDTQYF,TGCAGTGCTAGGTCTAGCGGACCGACAGATACGCAGTATTTT
-,TRBV2,TRBJ1-5,-,CASSALGSRSNQPQHF,TGTGCCAGCAGTGCTCTGGGGAGCAGGAGCAATCAGCCCCAGCATTTT
TRBD2,TRBV9,TRBJ2-2,-,CASSVTRLAGGPDTGELFF,TGTGCCAGCAGCGTGACCAGACTAGCGGGGGGCCCGGACACCGGGGAGCTGTTTTTT
TRBD1,TRBV6-5,TRBJ1-4,-,CAGRSDGDRVAEKLFF,TGTGCCGGCAGATCCGACGGGGACAGGGTGGCGGAAAAACTGTTTTTT
TRBD1,TRBV9,TRBJ1-4,-,CASSVAEGAGEKLFF,TGTGCCAGCAGCGTAGCTGAGGGGGCTGGGGAAAAACTGTTTTTT